Each of the 17 T cell receptor beta chains below was sequenced from the same sample in a study of cytomegalovirus exposure and HLA in healthy donors. Sequencing used immunoSEQ multiplex PCR; TCRdb keeps in-frame clones, though not all of them. The top ten clones hold 2% to 3% of a sample with roughly 240,000 clones, 80% to 90% of them seen once. Material: PBMCs. The receptors stem from a man between 18 and 29 years old in good health and CMV-seronegative.

V usage is TRBV6-1 and J usage is TRBJ2-7; 9 bases fit TRBD2. Germline CDR1 MNHNS, CDR2 SASEGT. V was pared by 8 bases and J by 2 bases, with 10 bases of the junction left unmatched. The CDR3 runs 15 residues. The CDR3 nucleotides read TGTGCCAGCTTGCTCATTGGCGGGGGGGCCTACGAGCAGTACTTC. Its translation: CASLLIGGGAYEQYF.

The CDR3 reads CSVGGRQGAQNSPLHF. CDR3 coding DNA: TGCAGCGTCGGGGGACGACAGGGAGCCCAGAATTCACCCCTCCACTTT. V is TRBV29-1 and J is TRBJ1-6; 7 bases agree with TRBD1. V lost 6 bases and J lost 7; bases outside the gene matches: 15. The CDR3 contains 16 residues. Germline CDR1 reads SQVTM; CDR2 reads ANQGSEA.

The chain employs TRBV9 and TRBJ2-2; 8 bases agree with TRBD2. The germline gives CDR1 SGDLS, CDR2 YYNGEE. V was pared by 3 bases and J by 3 bases, with 4 bases of the junction left unmatched. The CDR3 is 15 amino acids. CDR3 loop: CASSASGGHTGELFF. CDR3 nucleotides: TGTGCCAGCAGCGCCTCGGGGGGGCACACCGGGGAGCTGTTTTTT.

The genes are TRBV2 and TRBJ1-6; 9 bases agree with TRBD1. Germline V gene lookup returns CDR1 SNHLY and CDR2 FYNNEI. Unmatched junction bases numbered 2, after V lost 7 bases and J lost 7 bases. This CDR3 region has 13 residues. The CDR3 loop is CASMGTGNSPLHF. CDR3 DNA: TGTGCCAGCATGGGGACAGGGAATTCACCCCTCCACTTT.

The CDR3 bases are TGCGCCAGCCGTAAGACTAGCCAGGAAGAGACCCAGTACTTC. Protein sequence: CASRKTSQEETQYF. The chain is built from TRBV4-1 and TRBJ2-5; 7 bases are a match to TRBD2. The V gene end was trimmed by 8 bases and the J gene end by 3 bases; junction bases not matched to a gene: 9. The CDR3 runs 14 residues. CDR1 and CDR2 from the germline V gene are MGHRA and YSYEKL.

This clone occurred a few times. The chain links TRBV28 to TRBJ2-7; a weak D match, TRBD2 (5 bases). The germline V gene encodes CDR1 MDHEN and CDR2 SYDVKM. This CDR3 is built from 12 residues. Trimming took off 5 bases at V and 6 bases at J, with 11 bases between the two ends. The CDR3 region is CASSRLASEQYF. Here the CDR3 DNA reads TGTGCCAGCAGTAGGTTAGCGAGCGAGCAGTACTTC.

Here the CDR3 reads CASSLVFHEQFF. Here the CDR3 DNA reads TGTGCCAGCAGCTTAGTATTCCATGAGCAGTTCTTC. This sequence joins TRBV7-8 and TRBJ2-1; D remains ambiguous. The germline V gene encodes CDR1 SGHVS and CDR2 FQNEAQ. With 1 base removed from V and 8 bases from J, the gap between germline ends came to 6 bases. The CDR3 extends over 12 amino acids.

In its sample, this clone was seen once. The chain joins TRBV28 to TRBJ1-4; D remains unclear. Per germline, CDR1 MDHEN and CDR2 SYDVKM. This CDR3 is 14 amino acids long. V was shortened by 4 bases and J by 7 bases, with 13 bases between the two germline ends. The CDR3 bases are TGTGCCAGCAGTTCCCGCAGATTTGGTGAAAAACTGTTTTTT. Translated: CASSSRRFGEKLFF.

This chain joins TRBV5-4 and TRBJ2-1, with TRBD2 identical over 7 bases. Germline assignment: CDR1 SGHNT and CDR2 YYREEE (reference sequence). The CDR3 covers 15 residues. With V trimmed by 4 bases and J by 5 bases, 9 bases remained unmatched. CDR3: CASSSGTKKDNEQFF. CDR3 bases: TGTGCCAGCAGCAGCGGGACGAAGAAGGACAATGAGCAGTTCTTC.

This chain connects TRBV7-9 to TRBJ2-7, with D perhaps TRBD1 (6 bases). Per germline, CDR1 SEHNR and CDR2 FQNEAQ (reference sequence). This CDR3 region has 14 residues. Trimming removed 5 bases from V and 4 bases from J, with 15 bases in between. This CDR3 is CASSGPGTPYEQYF. The CDR3 DNA sequence: TGTGCCAGCAGCGGCCCCGGGACACCTTACGAGCAGTACTTC. The variable domain in full, with the rest retrieved from reference TRBV7-9 and TRBJ2-7, is DTGVSQNPRHKITKRGQNVTFRCDPISEHNRLYWYRQTLGQGPEFLTYFQNEAQLEKSRLLSDRFSAERPKGSFSTLEIQRTEQGDSAMYLCASSGPGTPYEQYFGPGTRLTVT.

This chain links TRBV28 with TRBJ1-1, with 8 bases identical to TRBD1. The J segment lost 1 base and the V segment lost 5 bases, leaving 6 bases of the junction unmatched. CDR1 is MDHEN, CDR2 SYDVKM, per germline. There are 15 residues in the CDR3. CDR3 nucleotides: TGTGCCAGCAGTACGGACAGGGAAAGGAACACTGAAGCTTTCTTT. This sequence encodes CASSTDRERNTEAFF.

This clone was seen a few times. This sequence joins TRBV9 and TRBJ2-1; 8 bases agree with TRBD2. V gave up 6 bases and J gave up 4 bases; unmatched junction bases: 0. This CDR3 comprises 12 residues. Germline CDR1 and CDR2: SGDLS and YYNGEE. The CDR3 nucleotides are TGTGCCAGCACTAGCGGGTACAATGAGCAGTTCTTC. Amino acid sequence: CASTSGYNEQFF.

The chain uses TRBV5-1 and TRBJ2-3; D perhaps matches TRBD1 (6 bases). The germline V and J ends were trimmed by 4 bases and 5 bases, with 14 bases remaining between them. Germline V lookup: CDR1 SGHRS, CDR2 YFSETQ. The CDR3 is 14 amino acids. The CDR3 here is CASSPSIGGDTQYF. CDR3 DNA: TGCGCCAGCAGCCCATCAATAGGGGGAGATACGCAGTATTTT.

The J gene is TRBJ2-3, the V gene TRBV19; 8 nucleotides match TRBD2. Germline V CDR1 and CDR2: LNHDA, SQIVND (reference sequence). CDR3 length: 15 amino acids. Germline trimming cut 11 bases from V and 4 bases from J; bases unmatched to any gene: 14. CDR3 sequence (DNA): TGTGCCGCCTCTGCGGAGCGGGAGCCTGCAGATACGCAGTATTTT. Translating it yields CAASAEREPADTQYF.

This rearrangement joins TRBV2 to TRBJ1-2; tentatively, D is TRBD1 (5 bases). The CDR3 totals 12 residues. Trimming removed 6 bases at V and 5 bases at J, with 10 bases between. From germline, CDR1 is SNHLY and CDR2 FYNNEI. The CDR3 region has the DNA TGTGCCAGCAGGGGGGGAGAATATGGCTACACCTTC. Amino acid sequence: CASRGGEYGYTF.

This clone was seen a handful of times. The chain recombines TRBV6-4 with TRBJ1-5; no clear D gene. V shed 4 bases and J shed 3 bases, with 7 bases lying between them. Germline CDR1 reads MRHNA; CDR2 reads SNTAGT. The CDR3 runs 13 residues. This CDR3 is CASSAGDNQPQHF. CDR3 DNA sequence: TGTGCCAGCAGTGCCGGGGACAATCAGCCCCAGCATTTT.

The chain employs TRBV7-9 and TRBJ2-3; 8 nucleotides agree with TRBD2. The CDR3 is made up of 15 amino acids. The germline gives CDR1 SEHNR, CDR2 FQNEAQ (reference sequence). V lost 5 bases and J lost 2; bases outside the gene matches: 6. The CDR3 bases are TGTGCCAGCAGCGAAACTAGCGGAACCACAGATACGCAGTATTTT. This translates into CASSETSGTTDTQYF.